This T cell receptor (beta chain) stems from a study of T cells after yellow fever vaccination (dated by TCRdb to between 2019 and 2020). Broadly, across the study: Libraries from fractions with low cell numbers were prepared with the SMART-Seq v4 Ultra Low Input RNA kit. The cohort comprised two healthy male donors, one aged 18 to 29 and one aged 30 to 40 years. Bulk TCR alpha and beta repertoires were sequenced longitudinally to track T-cell clones before and after primary and booster YFV17D yellow fever vaccination. Blood was drawn at multiple timepoints before and after primary and secondary immunization, with bulk PBMC replicates and cell subsets isolated. Broad study findings and their caveats: Compared with the primary T-cell response, the secondary T-cell response was weaker but faster, peaking on day 5 rather than day 15. Because abundant contaminating clonotypes from the bulk population could be contained in FACS-sorted repertoires, computational filtering was required. After the booster, most clones that had expanded after primary vaccination were detected again (about 97% of CD4 and around nine tenths of CD8), suggesting broad maintenance of memory. Because only a couple of donors were included in the study, the extent to which the findings can be generalized is limited. A small fraction of clonotypes appeared in both the CD4 and CD8 compartments, likely as a result of convergent recombination.

This clonotype was seen a few times. What antigen it recognizes has not been identified. Base qualities were left out, and no much larger clone turns up one base away. Sequencing was carried out with an Illumina NovaSeq 6000. TCR cDNA was synthesized by 5'RACE template switching, which introduced a universal primer site and unique molecular identifiers. Priming for cDNA synthesis came from both the TCR alpha and TCR beta constant segments. Library amplification involved two PCR steps, and the second step added sample barcodes and sequencing adapters. Sequencing of libraries was performed on Illumina HiSeq 2500 (2x100 bp) or NovaSeq (2x150 bp). Concerning the study's data processing: MIGEC handled demultiplexing of reads and collapsing into UMI consensus sequences, while MiXCR performed V(D)J alignment. Vaccine-responding clonotypes were defined with edgeR using replicate PBMC samples, requiring FDR below 0.01 and a log2 fold change above 5 up to day 15. CD4 or CD8 identity was assigned to each bulk clonotype according to whether the clonotype was present at higher abundance in the sequenced CD4 repertoire or the sequenced CD8 repertoire. TCRdb ran its own pipeline on the public reads, namely fastp trimming at Q25 and MiXCR clone calling, and kept in-frame beta chains. A single entry per CDR3 protein holds the most common genes and DNA from its merged rows. The V and J calls follow TCRdb's processing rather than the paper's. This sample has 120,000 or so distinct CDR3 sequences in its table, and 15% of those were observed once. About 40% of the sample rests with the top ten.

Reading the label with the study, this specimen's treatment or condition is: live attenuated yellow fever vaccine strain. PBMCs were isolated from peripheral blood using a standard Ficoll-Paque protocol. CD4 and CD8 T-cell fractions were isolated with Dynabeads CD4 and CD8 positive selection kits. RNA was extracted with TriZol from bulk PBMCs, CD4 and CD8 fractions, and dextramer-positive and dextramer-negative fractions. Trimming takes 4 bases off V and 3 bases off J; junction bases not matched to a gene: 7. CDR1 KGHDR and CDR2 SFDVKD are derived from the germline V gene. The cysteine opens and the phenylalanine closes a CDR3 of 16 amino acids. Only CDR3 DNA remains: 48 bases, in frame from the first base.

The sequence derives from a man aged 18 to 29 who received the YFV17D yellow fever vaccine. The sample here was CD8+ T cells sorted from PBMCs, taken 5 days after the yellow fever booster vaccination. Recombination linked TRBV24-1 to TRBJ2-3; TRBD1 matches 9 bases in the middle. CDR3 protein: CATSDRTGEGTDTQYF. The nucleotides are TGTGCCACCAGTGACCGGACAGGGGAAGGGACAGATACGCAGTATTTT.